Below are 13 T cell receptor beta chains sequenced from a single sample in a study of Ad26.COV2.S vaccination and SARS-CoV-2 variants. Regarding treatment: about 20 received Ad26.COV2.S at low or high dose, single or two shots; about 5 received placebo; per-sample allocation not given. Specimens were obtained on day 63 following the first vaccine or placebo injection. The assay was immunoSEQ multiplex PCR, and TCRdb's table has in-frame clones only and misses some. Of hundreds of thousands of clones detected, roughly 89% appear once; the ten largest clones hold 2.5% to 3%. The sequences come from peripheral blood, collected in a trial of Ad26.COV2.S vaccine versus placebo. These TCRs come from a person aged 18-65 years who received the Ad26.COV2.S COVID-19 vaccine or a placebo.

The chain joins TRBV19 to TRBJ2-2; D remains ambiguous. Trimming stripped 5 bases from V and 0 bases from J, with 16 bases between. This CDR3 is built from 17 residues. Germline V gene lookup returns CDR1 LNHDA and CDR2 SQIVND (reference sequence). The CDR3 bases are TGTGCCAGTAGTCCCATTTTCGCAGCCGCGAACACCGGGGAGCTGTTTTTT. Protein sequence: CASSPIFAAANTGELFF.

The gene calls are TRBV5-6 and TRBJ2-7; the D gene could be TRBD1 or TRBD2 (5 bases each). V lost 3 bases and J 3 bases, leaving 10 bases between the germline ends. This CDR3 comprises 13 residues. Per the germline V gene, CDR1 is SGHDT and CDR2 is YYEEEE. The CDR3 region is CASSSWDVYEQYV. As DNA, the CDR3 is TGTGCCAGCAGCTCCTGGGACGTCTACGAGCAGTACGTC.

This clone was found a few times. This sequence joins TRBV28 and TRBJ2-7, with D maybe TRBD2 (5 bases). Germline values: CDR1 MDHEN, CDR2 SYDVKM. Trimming stripped 2 bases from V and 6 bases from J, with 17 bases between. This CDR3 comprises 15 residues. CDR3 amino acids: CASSLVSGKIGEQYF. The CDR3, as DNA: TGTGCCAGCAGTTTAGTATCCGGGAAAATTGGCGAGCAGTACTTC.

The chain has TRBV9 and TRBJ2-1, with 8 nucleotides matching TRBD2. Germline V gives CDR1 SGDLS, CDR2 YYNGEE. V was pared by 0 bases and J by 2 bases, with 4 bases of the junction left unmatched. The CDR3 is made up of 16 amino acids. CDR3 protein: CASSVAGGRTYNEQFF. CDR3 DNA sequence: TGTGCCAGCAGCGTAGCGGGGGGGCGTACCTACAATGAGCAGTTCTTC. Filled out from reference TRBV9 and TRBJ2-1, the complete variable domain reads DSGVTQTPKHLITATGQRVTLRCSPRSGDLSVYWYQQSLDQGLQFLIQYYNGEERAKGNILERFSAQQFPDLHSELNLSSLELGDSALYFCASSVAGGRTYNEQFFGPGTRLTVL.

The V and J genes are TRBV6-2 or TRBV6-3 and TRBJ2-3; D unclear. Trimming pared 3 bases from V and 0 bases from J, leaving 10 bases between. The CDR3 loop spans 15 amino acids. CDR1 is MNHEY, CDR2 SVGEGT, per germline. The CDR3 loop reads CASSYEEKSTDTQYF. In nucleotides, the CDR3 is TGTGCCAGCAGTTATGAGGAAAAGAGCACAGATACGCAGTATTTT.

The chain employs TRBV28 and TRBJ1-5; no clear D. Germline assignment: CDR1 MDHEN and CDR2 SYDVKM. The CDR3 has 13 residues. The ends were cut back, 4 bases at V and 0 bases at J, with 4 bases in the middle. The CDR3 spells CASSWNSNQPQHF. As DNA, the CDR3 is TGTGCCAGCAGTTGGAATAGCAATCAGCCCCAGCATTTT.

This rearrangement joins TRBV11-2 to TRBJ1-5; the D is unclear. This CDR3 is built from 16 residues. CDR1 and CDR2 from the germline V gene are SGHAT and FQNNGV. The germline V and J ends were trimmed by 4 bases and 2 bases, with 15 bases remaining between them. In DNA form, the CDR3 reads TGTGCCAGCAGCTCGGTAGCGAGGAGAGGCAATCAGCCCCAGCATTTT. This codes for CASSSVARRGNQPQHF. Based on the CDR3 plus reference TRBV11-2 and TRBJ1-5, the full variable domain is EAGVAQSPRYKIIEKRQSVAFWCNPISGHATLYWYQQILGQGPKLLIQFQNNGVVDDSQLPKDRFSAERLKGVDSTLKIQPAKLEDSAVYLCASSSVARRGNQPQHFGDGTRLSIL.

This chain connects TRBV4-3 to TRBJ2-3; 9 bases are a match to TRBD1. This CDR3 spans 20 amino acids. Germline lookup yields CDR1 LGHNA and CDR2 YSLEER. Trimming cost V 5 bases and J 2 bases; bases outside gene matches: 20. CDR3 sequence: CASSLRAGQGLSRLTDTQYF. The CDR3 DNA follows: TGCGCCAGCAGCTTAAGAGCGGGACAGGGATTGTCAAGGCTCACAGATACGCAGTATTTT.

The chain carries TRBV7-9 and TRBJ1-5; tentatively, D is TRBD1 (6 bases). V was shortened by 4 bases and J by 5 bases, with 15 bases between the two germline ends. The V gene's germline CDR1 is SEHNR and CDR2 FQNEAQ (reference sequence). The CDR3 extends over 15 amino acids. As DNA, the CDR3 is TGTGCCAGCAGCTCACAGGGTTCGGTCGATCAGCCCCAGCATTTT. The encoded protein is CASSSQGSVDQPQHF. Complete variable domain (other parts from reference TRBV7-9 and TRBJ1-5): DTGVSQNPRHKITKRGQNVTFRCDPISEHNRLYWYRQTLGQGPEFLTYFQNEAQLEKSRLLSDRFSAERPKGSFSTLEIQRTEQGDSAMYLCASSSQGSVDQPQHFGDGTRLSIL.

This chain connects TRBV7-3 to TRBJ2-6, with D maybe TRBD1 (6 bases). The length of the CDR3 is 15 residues. V dropped 5 bases and J dropped 2 bases, with 10 bases sitting between them. Germline CDR1 reads SGHTA; CDR2 reads FQGTGA. The CDR3 region is CASSHNRAGANVLTF. The CDR3 DNA is TGTGCCAGCAGCCACAACAGGGCTGGGGCCAACGTCCTGACTTTC. The whole variable domain, remainder taken from reference TRBV7-3 and TRBJ2-6, is GAGVSQTPSNKVTEKGKYVELRCDPISGHTALYWYRQSLGQGPEFLIYFQGTGAADDSGLPNDRFFAVRPEGSVSTLKIQRTERGDSAVYLCASSHNRAGANVLTFGAGSRLTVL.

This sequence joins TRBV3-1 (or the pseudogene TRBV3-2) and TRBJ1-1; D gene ambiguous. Germline CDR1 reads LGHDT; CDR2 reads YNNKEL (reference sequence). Trimming removed 0 bases at V and 1 base at J, with 9 bases between. This CDR3 is built from 15 residues. The DNA for the CDR3 is TGTGCCAGCAGCCAAGATTACAGCCCGAACACTGAAGCTTTCTTT. Translating it yields CASSQDYSPNTEAFF.

V is TRBV9 and J is TRBJ2-6; a possible D gene is TRBD2 (6 bases). Germline V gene data show CDR1 as SGDLS and CDR2 as YYNGEE. Trimming pared 0 bases from V and 2 bases from J, leaving 15 bases between. The CDR3 runs 18 residues. The CDR3 here is CASSVGGGPRTGANVLTF. The CDR3 region has the DNA TGTGCCAGCAGCGTAGGGGGAGGCCCTAGGACTGGGGCCAACGTCCTGACTTTC.

This rearrangement joins TRBV7-3 to TRBJ2-7, with D possibly matching TRBD1 (5 bases). The CDR3 is 16 residues long. CDR1 is SGHTA, CDR2 FQGTGA, per germline. With 7 bases removed from V and 0 bases from J, the gap between germline ends came to 19 bases. The CDR3 DNA follows: TGTGCCAGCACCCAAGACAGCCTGCCTCTCTCCTACGAGCAGTACGTC. This sequence encodes CASTQDSLPLSYEQYV.